This T cell receptor (beta chain) is from a study of CD8+ T cells in alopecia areata. Germline V lookup: CDR1 SGHDT, CDR2 YYEEEE. This CDR3 has 13 amino acids. The V gene lost 1 base and the J gene lost 5 bases, with 8 bases spanning the gap. Sequencing used cDNA as its template, made by extracting RNA and reverse transcribing it. Repertoires were generated with immunoSEQ multiplex PCR, while TCRdb's copy carries only in-frame clones and drops some. The data contain 250,000 or so clones, around two thirds of them singletons. The receptor's source is a human donor with alopecia areata. The chain has TRBV5-6 and TRBJ2-3; D gene unclear. The starting material was CD4+ T cells sorted from blood, obtained at week 0. For the CDR3, the DNA is TGTGCCAGCAGCTTGTATCTTGGAGATACGCAGTATTTT. Translation gives CASSLYLGDTQYF.